The clone carrying this T cell receptor beta chain occurred a few times. Arm-PCR of CDR3 regions and iRepertoire HTBI primers were the basis on which TCR beta libraries were built. TCRdb redid the calling of the multiplex PCR reads with MiXCR, one entry per CDR3 protein. This sample carries 200,000 to 250,000 distinct CDR3 sequences, 20% of them seen once, and the ten largest clones take approximately 15%. Time point of the sample: newly diagnosed GD, antithyroid drugs for less than 3 months. Isolated PBMC RNA provided the starting material for the TCR library. The germline V gene encodes CDR1 ENHRY and CDR2 SYGVKD. The CDR3 extends over 13 amino acids. Deletions cut 10 bases from V and 8 bases from J, with 15 bases between. The sample is drawn from a study of regulatory T cells in long-lasting Graves disease.

The sequencing here drew on peripheral blood mononuclear cells (PBMCs), taken at new diagnosis, from a patient treated with antithyroid drugs. V and J are TRBV10-3 and TRBJ1-6; unclear D gene. The receptor comes from a female donor with Graves disease. This CDR3 reads CATRHVVDSPLHF. DNA of the CDR3: TGTGCCACGAGACATGTAGTTGATTCACCCCTCCACTTT.